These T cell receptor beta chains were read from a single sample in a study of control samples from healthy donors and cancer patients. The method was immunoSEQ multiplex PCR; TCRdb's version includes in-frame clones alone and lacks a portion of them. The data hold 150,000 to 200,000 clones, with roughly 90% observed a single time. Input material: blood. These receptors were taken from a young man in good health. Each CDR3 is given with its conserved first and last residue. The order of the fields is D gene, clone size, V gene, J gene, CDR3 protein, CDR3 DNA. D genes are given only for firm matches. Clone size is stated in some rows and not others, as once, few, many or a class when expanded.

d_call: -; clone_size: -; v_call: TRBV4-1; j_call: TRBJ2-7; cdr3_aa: CASSQDTGIQYF; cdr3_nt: TGCGCCAGCAGCCAAGATACGGGGATTCAGTACTTC
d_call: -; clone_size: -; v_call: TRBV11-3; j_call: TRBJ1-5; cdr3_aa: CASRADQPQHF; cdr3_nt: TGTGCCAGCAGGGCAGATCAGCCCCAGCATTTT
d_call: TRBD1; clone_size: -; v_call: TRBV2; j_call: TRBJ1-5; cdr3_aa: CASRWGAGGLENQPQHF; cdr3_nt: TGTGCCAGCAGATGGGGCGCAGGGGGATTAGAAAATCAGCCCCAGCATTTT
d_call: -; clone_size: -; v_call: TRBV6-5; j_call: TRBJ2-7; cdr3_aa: CASSYWILKVSYEQYF; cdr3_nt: TGTGCCAGCAGTTATTGGATCCTCAAGGTTTCCTACGAGCAGTACTTC
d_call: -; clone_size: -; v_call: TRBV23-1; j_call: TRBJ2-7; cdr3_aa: CASSQYGRTRPRSFYEQYF; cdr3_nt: TGCGCCAGCAGTCAATATGGCAGGACCAGACCGAGAAGTTTTTACGAGCAGTACTTC
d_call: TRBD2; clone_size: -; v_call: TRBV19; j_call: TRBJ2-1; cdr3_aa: CASSARGAGGPRNEQFF; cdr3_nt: TGTGCCAGTAGTGCTCGGGGGGCGGGAGGGCCTAGGAATGAGCAGTTCTTC
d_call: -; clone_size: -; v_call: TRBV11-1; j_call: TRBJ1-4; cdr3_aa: CASNREPGPGSEKLFF; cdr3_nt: TGTGCCAGCAACAGAGAGCCGGGTCCGGGGAGTGAAAAACTGTTTTTT
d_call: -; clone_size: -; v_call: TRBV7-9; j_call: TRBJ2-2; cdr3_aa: CASRGLDPTGELFF; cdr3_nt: TGTGCCAGCAGAGGACTCGACCCAACCGGGGAGCTGTTTTTT
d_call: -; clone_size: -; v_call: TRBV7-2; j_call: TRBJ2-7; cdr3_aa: CASSPTSYEQYF; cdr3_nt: TGTGCCAGCAGCCCTACTTCCTACGAGCAGTACTTC
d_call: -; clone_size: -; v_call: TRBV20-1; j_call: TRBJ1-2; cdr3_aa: CSATRRGGYTF; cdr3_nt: TGCAGTGCTACCCGGCGAGGAGGCTACACCTTC
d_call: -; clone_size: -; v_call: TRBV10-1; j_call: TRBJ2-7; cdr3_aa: CASSPLDSLVQYF; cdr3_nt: TGCGCCAGCAGTCCCTTGGACTCCCTTGTGCAGTACTTC
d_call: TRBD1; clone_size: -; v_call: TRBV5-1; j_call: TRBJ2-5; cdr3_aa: CASSLEGAETQYF; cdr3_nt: TGCGCCAGCAGCTTGGAGGGGGCCGAGACCCAGTACTTC
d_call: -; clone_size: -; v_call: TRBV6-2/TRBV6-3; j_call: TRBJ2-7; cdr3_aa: CASSYPLNSEQYF; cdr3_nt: TGTGCCAGCAGTTACCCACTCAACTCCGAGCAGTACTTC
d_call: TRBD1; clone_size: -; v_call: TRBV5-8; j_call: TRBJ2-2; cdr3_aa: CASSMGQPGRELFF; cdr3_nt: TGTGCCAGCAGCATGGGACAGCCGGGGAGGGAGCTGTTTTTT
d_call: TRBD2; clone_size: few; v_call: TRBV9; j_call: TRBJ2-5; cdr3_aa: CASSVDSPRSGTSGSSETQYF; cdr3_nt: TGTGCCAGCAGCGTAGATTCCCCACGGTCCGGGACTAGCGGGAGTTCGGAGACCCAGTACTTC
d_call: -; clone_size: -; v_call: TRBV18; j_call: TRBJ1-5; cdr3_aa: CASSQGRSLPQPQHF; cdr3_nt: TGTGCCAGCTCCCAGGGACGATCCTTACCTCAGCCCCAGCATTTT
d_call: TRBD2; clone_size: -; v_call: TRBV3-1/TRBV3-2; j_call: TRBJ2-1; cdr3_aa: CASSPGVTSGTEQFF; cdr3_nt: TGTGCCAGCAGCCCCGGGGTAACTAGCGGGACAGAGCAGTTCTTC
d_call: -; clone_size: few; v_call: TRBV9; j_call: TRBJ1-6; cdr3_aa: CASSGQDLPPYNSPLHF; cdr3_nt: TGTGCCAGCAGCGGCCAGGACCTACCGCCTTATAATTCACCCCTCCACTTT
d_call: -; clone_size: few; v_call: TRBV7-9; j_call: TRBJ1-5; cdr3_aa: CASSPGSNQPQHF; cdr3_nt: TGTGCCAGCAGCCCAGGGAGCAATCAGCCCCAGCATTTT
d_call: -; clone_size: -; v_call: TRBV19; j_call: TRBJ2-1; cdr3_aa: CASSIERSQKQFF; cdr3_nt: TGTGCCAGTAGTATCGAGAGGAGTCAAAAGCAGTTCTTC
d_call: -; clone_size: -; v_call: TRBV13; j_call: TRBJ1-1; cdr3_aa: CASSLSSHPRQNTEAFF; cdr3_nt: TGTGCCAGCAGCCTATCCTCTCACCCGCGCCAGAACACTGAAGCTTTCTTT
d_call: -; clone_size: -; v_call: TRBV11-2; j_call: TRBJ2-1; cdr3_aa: CASSLDEGGGTYNEQFF; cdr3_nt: TGTGCCAGCAGCTTAGATGAAGGGGGGGGCACCTACAATGAGCAGTTCTTC